Given below is one T cell receptor beta chain in context. As yet, its antigen is unknown. This sample stems from a study of cytomegalovirus exposure and HLA in healthy donors. Study overall: Among about 190 million T cells, an earlier analysis found 90 million to 130 million unique TCR beta sequences. Study-wide points: Rarity characterized most TCR sequences, yet some public TCRs appeared in many donors. Within an earlier analysis, most TCR beta V segments proved productive either about 90% or about 30% of the time.

The primer mix had 60 Vbeta and 13 Jbeta primers. Authors' methods: In a later analysis, of roughly 73 million unique beta chains, around 11 million appeared in at least two donors. The data were produced by immunoSEQ multiplex PCR, yet TCRdb's version contains in-frame clones alone and is incomplete. The V and J calls and clone size were taken over from that table, and D and trimming were inferred from the DNA. The sample includes approximately 190,000 clones, approximately 82% seen only once; the top ten take approximately 1.7%. V dropped 11 bases and J dropped 6; count of bases not matched to a gene: 11. The germline V gene encodes CDR1 SNHLY and CDR2 FYNNEI. The CDR3 runs to 13 residues.

The TCR comes from a man aged 35 to 55 in good health and CMV-seropositive. Material for sequencing was PBMCs. The chain combines TRBV2 with TRBJ1-2; 8 bases are shared with TRBD1. The CDR3 coding sequence is TGTGCCGGACGACAGGGGTTGTTGAATGGCTACACCTTC. This translates into CAGRQGLLNGYTF.